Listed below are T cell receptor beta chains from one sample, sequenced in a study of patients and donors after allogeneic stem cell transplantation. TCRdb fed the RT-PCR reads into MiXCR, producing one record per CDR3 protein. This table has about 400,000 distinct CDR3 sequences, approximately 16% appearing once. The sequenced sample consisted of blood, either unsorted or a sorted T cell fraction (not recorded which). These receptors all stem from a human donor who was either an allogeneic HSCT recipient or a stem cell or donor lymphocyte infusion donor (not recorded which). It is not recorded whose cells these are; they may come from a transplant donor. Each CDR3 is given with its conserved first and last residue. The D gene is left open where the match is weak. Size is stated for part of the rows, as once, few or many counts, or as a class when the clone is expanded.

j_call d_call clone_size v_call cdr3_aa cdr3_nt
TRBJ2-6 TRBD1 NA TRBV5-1 CASSLYRGNNVLTF TGCGCCAGCAGCTTGTACAGGGGGAATAACGTCCTGACTTTC
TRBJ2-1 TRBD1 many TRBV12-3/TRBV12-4 CASSPDRASHNEQFF TGTGCCAGCAGTCCAGACAGGGCTTCACACAATGAGCAGTTCTTC
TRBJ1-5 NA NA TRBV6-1 CASRETALGEPQHF TGTGCCAGCAGGGAAACAGCCTTGGGTGAGCCCCAGCATTTT
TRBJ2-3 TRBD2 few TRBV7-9 CASSPPSGGRDTQYF TGTGCCAGCAGCCCCCCGAGCGGGGGGCGGGATACGCAGTATTTT
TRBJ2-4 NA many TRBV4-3 CASSQRGQGRAKNIQYF TGCGCCAGCAGCCAGAGGGGGCAGGGGAGGGCCAAAAACATTCAGTACTTC
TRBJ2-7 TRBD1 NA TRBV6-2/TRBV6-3 CASSYGTGLSEQYF TGTGCCAGCAGTTACGGGACAGGGCTAAGCGAGCAGTACTTC
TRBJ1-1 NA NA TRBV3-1 CASSQIGSTEAFF TGTGCCAGCAGCCAAATCGGGTCGACTGAAGCTTTCTTT
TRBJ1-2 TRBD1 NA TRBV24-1 CATSDGQARSYTF TGTGCCACCAGTGACGGACAGGCGCGGAGCTACACCTTC
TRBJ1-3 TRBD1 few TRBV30 CAWSVRGPSGNTIYF TGTGCCTGGAGTGTAAGGGGGCCCTCTGGAAACACCATATATTTT
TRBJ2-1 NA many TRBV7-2 CASSPSPLGEQFF TGTGCCAGCAGCCCAAGCCCCCTGGGTGAGCAGTTCTTC
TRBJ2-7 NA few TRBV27 CASRGLVVSYEQYF TGTGCCAGCAGGGGGTTAGTAGTCTCCTACGAGCAGTACTTC
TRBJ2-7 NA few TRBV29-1 CSVVKGGREQYF TGCAGCGTTGTTAAGGGCGGGCGCGAGCAGTACTTC
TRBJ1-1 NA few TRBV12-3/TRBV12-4 CASSRVGSEAFF TGTGCCAGCAGCCGGGTTGGGTCTGAAGCTTTCTTT
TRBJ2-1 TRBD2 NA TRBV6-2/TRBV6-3 CASSYLSGRRSYNEQFF TGTGCCAGCAGTTATCTTAGCGGGAGAAGGTCCTACAATGAGCAGTTCTTC
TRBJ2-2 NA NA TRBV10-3 CAIREPGDSTGELFF TGTGCCATCAGGGAGCCAGGGGATAGCACCGGGGAGCTGTTTTTT
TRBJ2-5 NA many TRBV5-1 CASSPTGGRGKETQYF TGCGCCAGCAGCCCGACTGGGGGACGGGGGAAAGAGACCCAGTACTTC
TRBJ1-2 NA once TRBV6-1 CASSQGSVHGYTF TGTGCCAGCAGCCAGGGCAGCGTTCATGGCTACACCTTC
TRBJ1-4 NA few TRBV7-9 CASSWTSGPGGEKLFF TGTGCCAGCAGCTGGACCTCCGGGCCCGGAGGTGAAAAACTGTTTTTT
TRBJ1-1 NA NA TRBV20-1 CSAGQLNTEAFF TGCAGTGCTGGACAGCTGAACACTGAAGCTTTCTTT
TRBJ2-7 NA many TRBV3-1 CASSQDLAIRAYEQYF TGTGCCAGCAGCCAAGATTTGGCCATAAGGGCCTACGAGCAGTACTTC
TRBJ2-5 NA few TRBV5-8 CASSLSLPGSRETQYF TGTGCCAGCAGCTTATCTCTTCCAGGGAGTAGAGAGACCCAGTACTTC
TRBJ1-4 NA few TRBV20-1 CSARTILEKLFF TGCAGTGCAAGGACAATTCTCGAAAAACTGTTTTTT
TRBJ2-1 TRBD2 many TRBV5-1 CASSLAGTRGYNEQFF TGCGCCAGCAGCTTGGCGGGGACTAGAGGTTACAATGAGCAGTTCTTC
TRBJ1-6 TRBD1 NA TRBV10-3 CAISGGTGVGSPLHF TGTGCCATCAGCGGTGGGACAGGGGTGGGTTCACCCCTCCACTTT